This T cell receptor (beta chain) emerged from a study of shared clonotypes between healthy human individuals. Study results and limitations: The generation probabilities recorded for non-shared clonotypes fell below those of clonotypes shared by all four donors.

CDR1 is SGHRS and CDR2 is YFSETQ in the germline V gene. This CDR3 comprises 14 residues. Trimming took off 7 bases at V and 0 bases at J, with 10 bases between the two ends. The deep-level immunoSEQ assay was used. The table came from immunoSEQ multiplex PCR; TCRdb's copy has only in-frame clones and leaves some out. Of 2 million to 3 million clones in the sample, 85% to 95% are singletons; the top ten hold roughly 0.15%. As for this clone: The antigen remains unidentified.

Sample: naive CD4+ T cells sorted from blood. Subset defined: CD45RA+ positively selected. The receptor was derived from a man younger than 35 in good health. V is TRBV5-1 and J is TRBJ2-2, with TRBD1 as a possible D gene (6 bases). The CDR3 sequence: CASFEGANTGELFF. The CDR3 DNA is TGCGCCAGCTTCGAGGGGGCGAACACCGGGGAGCTGTTTTTT.